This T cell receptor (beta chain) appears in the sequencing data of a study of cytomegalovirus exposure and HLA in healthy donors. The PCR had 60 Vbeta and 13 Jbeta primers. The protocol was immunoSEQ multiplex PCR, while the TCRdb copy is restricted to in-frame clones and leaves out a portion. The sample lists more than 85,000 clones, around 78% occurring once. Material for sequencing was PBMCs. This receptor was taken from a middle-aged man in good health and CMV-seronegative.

The CDR3 reads CASSVDITVGYTF. The DNA of the CDR3 is TGTGCCAGCAGCGTCGACATAACTGTTGGCTACACCTTC. The chain is built from TRBV2 and TRBJ1-2; D is unresolved. CDR1 is SNHLY and CDR2 is FYNNEI in the germline V gene. The V end was cut by 6 bases, the J end by 7 bases, with 15 bases between. The CDR3 totals 13 residues.